This T cell receptor (beta chain) appears in the sequencing data of a study of T cell repertoires in cytomegalovirus infection. As for the study in general: Public TCR beta signatures indicated both CMV infection and matching HLA type. Study-wide points: The response measured ex vivo was dominated by TCR beta clonotypes (HLA-C-restricted and CMV-specific). Totalled public TCR beta family frequency picked out people who carried CMV plus the relevant HLA.

Turning to this clonotype: Its antigen is unidentified.

The V gene end was trimmed by 6 bases and the J gene end by 1 base; junction bases not matched to a gene: 10. This CDR3 has 15 amino acids. CDR1 and CDR2 from the germline V gene are SQVTM and ANQGSEA. From the reads, TCRdb called clonotypes with MiXCR, one entry per CDR3 protein. The data show some 160,000 distinct CDR3 sequences, with about 15% seen just once and approximately 18% held by the top ten. The sequence derives from a human donor in good health (CMV status not recorded). Some clones in this sample may be carry-over from other donors' samples. The chain couples TRBV29-1 to TRBJ2-7; 9 positions match TRBD1. Sequenced input: CD8+ T cells from PBMCs. CDR3 sequence: CSVGMTGGRSYEQYF. DNA of the CDR3: TGCAGCGTCGGCATGACAGGGGGAAGGTCCTACGAGCAGTACTTC.